Sequencing of this T cell receptor (beta chain) was carried out in a study of blood T cell repertoires in COVID-19. Germline assignment: CDR1 ENHRY and CDR2 SYGVKD. V trimming: 10 bases; J trimming: 0 bases; junction bases outside the gene matches: 6. The length of the CDR3 is 14 residues. Libraries were prepared by immunoSEQ multiplex PCR; TCRdb keeps only in-frame clonotypes and omits some of them. Of 55,000 or so clones listed, around 79% are singletons. The rearrangement joins TRBV10-3 to TRBJ2-1; TRBD2 agrees at 7 bases. The receptor's source is a man between 60 and 70 years old with acute or convalescent COVID-19. What was sequenced was peripheral blood. The CDR3 DNA follows: TGTGCCACCCGGGGGGATTTCTCCTACAATGAGCAGTTCTTC. It codes for CATRGDFSYNEQFF.